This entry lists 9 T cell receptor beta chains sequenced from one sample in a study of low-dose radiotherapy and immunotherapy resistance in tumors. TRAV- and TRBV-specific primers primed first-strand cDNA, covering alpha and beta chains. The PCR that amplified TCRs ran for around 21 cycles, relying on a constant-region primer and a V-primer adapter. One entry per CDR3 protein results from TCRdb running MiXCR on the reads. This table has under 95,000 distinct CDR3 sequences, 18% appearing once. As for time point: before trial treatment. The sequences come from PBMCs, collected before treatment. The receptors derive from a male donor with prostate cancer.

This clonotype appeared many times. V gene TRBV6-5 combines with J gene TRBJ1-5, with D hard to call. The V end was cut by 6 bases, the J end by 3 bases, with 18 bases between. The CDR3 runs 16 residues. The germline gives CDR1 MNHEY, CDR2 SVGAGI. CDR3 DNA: TGTGCCAGCAGCCAAACCGCCGCCCCCCACAATCAGCCCCAGCATTTT. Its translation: CASSQTAAPHNQPQHF.

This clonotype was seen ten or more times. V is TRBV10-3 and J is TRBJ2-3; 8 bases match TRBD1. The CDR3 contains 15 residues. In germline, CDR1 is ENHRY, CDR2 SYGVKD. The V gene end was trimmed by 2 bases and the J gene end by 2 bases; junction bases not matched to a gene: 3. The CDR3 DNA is TGTGCCATCAGTGAGGGACAGGGTTCCACAGATACGCAGTATTTT. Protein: CAISEGQGSTDTQYF.

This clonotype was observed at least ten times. The CDR3 loop is CASSTRLNPNYGYTF. The CDR3, as DNA: TGTGCCAGTAGTACACGATTAAACCCTAACTATGGCTACACCTTC. V gene TRBV19 combines with J gene TRBJ1-2; D is uncertain. This CDR3 contains 15 residues. Germline assignment: CDR1 LNHDA and CDR2 SQIVND (reference sequence). Trimming cost V 4 bases and J 0 bases, with 12 bases left between them.

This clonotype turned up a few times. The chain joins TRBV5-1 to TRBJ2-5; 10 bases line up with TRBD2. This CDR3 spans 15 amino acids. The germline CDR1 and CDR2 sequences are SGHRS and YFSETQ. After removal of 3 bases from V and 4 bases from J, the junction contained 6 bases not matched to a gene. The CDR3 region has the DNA TGCGCCAGCAGCTCTCTGGGACTAGCGATAGAGACCCAGTACTTC. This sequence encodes CASSSLGLAIETQYF.

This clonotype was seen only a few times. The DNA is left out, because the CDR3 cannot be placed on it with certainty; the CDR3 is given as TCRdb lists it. The CDR3 reads CASTEWGGTGNTGELFFF. This chain links TRBV6-1 with TRBJ2-2; the table's TRBD1 call for D was not verified on the DNA. The CDR3 adds up to 18 amino acids, both ends counted. From germline, CDR1 is MNHNS and CDR2 SASEGT.

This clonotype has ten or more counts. This CDR3 reads CSVGGERNTEAFF. The DNA of the CDR3 is TGCAGCGTTGGGGGGGAACGGAACACTGAAGCTTTCTTT. The gene calls are TRBV29-1 and TRBJ1-1; possible D gene TRBD1, 5 bases. The length of the CDR3 is 13 residues. The germline gives CDR1 SQVTM, CDR2 ANQGSEA. The V and J ends lost 4 bases and 1 base respectively, with 10 bases between them.

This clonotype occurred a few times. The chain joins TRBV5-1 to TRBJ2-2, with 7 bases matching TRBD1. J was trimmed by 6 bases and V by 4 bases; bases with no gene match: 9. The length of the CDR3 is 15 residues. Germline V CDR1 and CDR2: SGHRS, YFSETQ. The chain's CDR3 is CASSTRQGDSGELFF. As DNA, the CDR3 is TGCGCCAGCAGCACCCGACAGGGAGATTCCGGGGAGCTGTTTTTT.

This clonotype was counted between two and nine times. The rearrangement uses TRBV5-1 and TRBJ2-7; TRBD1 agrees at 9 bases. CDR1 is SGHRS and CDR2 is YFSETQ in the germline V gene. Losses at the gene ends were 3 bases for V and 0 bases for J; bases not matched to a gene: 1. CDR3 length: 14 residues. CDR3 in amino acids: CASSWDRVSYEQYF. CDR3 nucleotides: TGCGCCAGCAGCTGGGACAGGGTCTCCTACGAGCAGTACTTC.

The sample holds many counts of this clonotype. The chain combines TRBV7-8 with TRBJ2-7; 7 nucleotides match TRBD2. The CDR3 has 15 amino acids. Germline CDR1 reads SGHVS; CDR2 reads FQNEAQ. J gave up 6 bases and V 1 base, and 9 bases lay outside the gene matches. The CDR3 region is CASSLVGVGGVEQYF. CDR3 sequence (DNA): TGTGCCAGCAGCTTAGTGGGTGTGGGAGGGGTCGAGCAGTACTTC.